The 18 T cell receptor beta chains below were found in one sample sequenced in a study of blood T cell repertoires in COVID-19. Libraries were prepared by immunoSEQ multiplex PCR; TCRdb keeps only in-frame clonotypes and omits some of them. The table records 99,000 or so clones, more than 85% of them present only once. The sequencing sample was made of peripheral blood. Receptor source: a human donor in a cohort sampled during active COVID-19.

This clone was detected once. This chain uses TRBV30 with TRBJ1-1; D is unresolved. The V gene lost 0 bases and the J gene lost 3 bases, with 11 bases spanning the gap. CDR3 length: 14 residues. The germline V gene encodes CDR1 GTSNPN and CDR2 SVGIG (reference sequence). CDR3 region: CAWSVLGPYTEAFF. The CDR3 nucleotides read TGTGCCTGGAGTGTACTGGGCCCGTACACTGAAGCTTTCTTT.

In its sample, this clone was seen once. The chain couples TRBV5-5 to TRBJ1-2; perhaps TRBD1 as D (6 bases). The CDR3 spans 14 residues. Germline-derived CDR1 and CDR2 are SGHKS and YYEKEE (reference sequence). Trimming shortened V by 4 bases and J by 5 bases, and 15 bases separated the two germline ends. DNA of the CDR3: TGTGCCAGCAGCCTAGACAGGAGATCTTATGGCTACACCTTC. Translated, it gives CASSLDRRSYGYTF.

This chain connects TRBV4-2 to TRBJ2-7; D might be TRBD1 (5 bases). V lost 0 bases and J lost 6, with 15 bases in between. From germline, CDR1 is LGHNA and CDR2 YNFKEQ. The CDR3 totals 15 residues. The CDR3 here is CASSQESGKFGEQYF. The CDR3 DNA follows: TGTGCCAGCAGCCAAGAATCAGGGAAGTTTGGCGAGCAGTACTTC.

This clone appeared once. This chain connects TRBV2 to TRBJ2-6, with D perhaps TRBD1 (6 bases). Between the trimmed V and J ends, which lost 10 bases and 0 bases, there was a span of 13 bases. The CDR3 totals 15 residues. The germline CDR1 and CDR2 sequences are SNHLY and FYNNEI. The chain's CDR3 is CATTGQGSGANVLTF. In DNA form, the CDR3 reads TGTGCCACGACAGGTCAGGGCTCTGGGGCCAACGTCCTGACTTTC.

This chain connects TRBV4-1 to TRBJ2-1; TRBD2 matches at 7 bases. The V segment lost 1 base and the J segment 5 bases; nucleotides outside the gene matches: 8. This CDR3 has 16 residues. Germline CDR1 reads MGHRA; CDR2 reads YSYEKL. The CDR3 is CASSQAGGGNNNEQFF. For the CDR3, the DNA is TGCGCCAGCAGCCAAGCCGGCGGGGGAAACAACAATGAGCAGTTCTTC.

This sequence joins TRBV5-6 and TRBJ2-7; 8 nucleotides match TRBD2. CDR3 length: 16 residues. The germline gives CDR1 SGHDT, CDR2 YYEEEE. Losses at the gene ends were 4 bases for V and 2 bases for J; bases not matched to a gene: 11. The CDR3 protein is CASSPERTSHPYEQYF. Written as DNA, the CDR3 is TGTGCCAGCAGCCCTGAAAGGACTAGCCATCCCTACGAGCAGTACTTC.

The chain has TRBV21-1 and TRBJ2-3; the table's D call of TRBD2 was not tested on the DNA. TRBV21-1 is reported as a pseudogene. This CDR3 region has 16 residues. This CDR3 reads CASSKGDFLCTDTQYF. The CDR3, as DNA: TGTGCCAGCAGCAAAGGGGACTTCTTATGCACAGATACGCAGTATTTT.

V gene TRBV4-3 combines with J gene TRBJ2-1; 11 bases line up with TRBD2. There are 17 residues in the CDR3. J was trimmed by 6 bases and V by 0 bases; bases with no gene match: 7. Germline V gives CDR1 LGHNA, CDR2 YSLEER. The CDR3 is CASSQDLGTSGLNEQFF. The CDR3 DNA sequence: TGCGCCAGCAGCCAAGATCTAGGGACTAGCGGACTCAATGAGCAGTTCTTC.

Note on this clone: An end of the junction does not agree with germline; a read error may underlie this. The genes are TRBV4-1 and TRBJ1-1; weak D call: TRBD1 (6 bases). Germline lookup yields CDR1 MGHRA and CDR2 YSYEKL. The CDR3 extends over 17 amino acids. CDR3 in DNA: TGCGCCAGCAGACAAGGGACCGGGACACTCCGGAACACTGAAGCTTTCTTT. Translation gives CASRQGTGTLRNTEAFF.

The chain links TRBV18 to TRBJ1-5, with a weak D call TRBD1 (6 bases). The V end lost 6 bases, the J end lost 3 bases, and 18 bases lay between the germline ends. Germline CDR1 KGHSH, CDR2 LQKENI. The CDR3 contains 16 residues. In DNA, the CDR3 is TGTGCCAGCTCCCTCACCGACAGGAGGCCCAATCAGCCCCAGCATTTT. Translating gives CASSLTDRRPNQPQHF.

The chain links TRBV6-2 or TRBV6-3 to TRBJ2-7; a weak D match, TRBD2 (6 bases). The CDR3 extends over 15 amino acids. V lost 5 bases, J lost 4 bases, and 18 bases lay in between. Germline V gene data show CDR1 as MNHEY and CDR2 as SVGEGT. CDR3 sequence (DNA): TGTGCCAGCAGTCGACTAGATTTGGGTATATACGAGCAGTACTTC. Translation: CASSRLDLGIYEQYF.

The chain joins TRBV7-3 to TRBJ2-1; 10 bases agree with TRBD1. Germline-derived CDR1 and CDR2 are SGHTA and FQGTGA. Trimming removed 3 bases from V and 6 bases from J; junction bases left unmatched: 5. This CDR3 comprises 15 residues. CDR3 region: CASSFRTGGANEQFF. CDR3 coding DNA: TGTGCCAGCAGCTTCCGGACAGGGGGGGCCAATGAGCAGTTCTTC.

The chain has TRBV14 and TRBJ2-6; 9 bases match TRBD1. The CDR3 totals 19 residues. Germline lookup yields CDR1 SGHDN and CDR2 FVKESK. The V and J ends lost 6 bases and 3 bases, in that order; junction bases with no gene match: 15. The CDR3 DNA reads TGTGCCAGCAGTCCCAGGACAGGGGCGCTTCAAGATGGGGCCAACGTCCTGACTTTC. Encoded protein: CASSPRTGALQDGANVLTF. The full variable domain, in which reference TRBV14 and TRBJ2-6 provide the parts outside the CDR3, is EAGVTQFPSHSVIEKGQTVTLRCDPISGHDNLYWYRRVMGKEIKFLLHFVKESKQDESGMPNNRFLAERTGGTYSTLKVQPAELEDSGVYFCASSPRTGALQDGANVLTFGAGSRLTVL.

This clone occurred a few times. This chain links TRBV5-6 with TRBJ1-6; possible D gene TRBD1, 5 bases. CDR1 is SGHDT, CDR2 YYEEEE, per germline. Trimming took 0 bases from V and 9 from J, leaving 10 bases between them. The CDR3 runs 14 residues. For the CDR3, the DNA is TGTGCCAGCAGCTTGGTTGGGGGGAGTTCACCCCTCCACTTT. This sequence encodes CASSLVGGSSPLHF.

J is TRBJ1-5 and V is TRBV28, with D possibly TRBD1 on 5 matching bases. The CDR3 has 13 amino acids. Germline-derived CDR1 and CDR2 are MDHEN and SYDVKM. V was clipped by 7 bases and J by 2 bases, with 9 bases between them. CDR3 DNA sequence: TGTGCCAGCATCGACAGTGGCAATCAGCCCCAGCATTTT. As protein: CASIDSGNQPQHF. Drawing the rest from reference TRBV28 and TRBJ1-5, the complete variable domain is DVKVTQSSRYLVKRTGEKVFLECVQDMDHENMFWYRQDPGLGLRLIYFSYDVKMKEKGDIPEGYSVSREKKERFSLILESASTNQTSMYLCASIDSGNQPQHFGDGTRLSIL.

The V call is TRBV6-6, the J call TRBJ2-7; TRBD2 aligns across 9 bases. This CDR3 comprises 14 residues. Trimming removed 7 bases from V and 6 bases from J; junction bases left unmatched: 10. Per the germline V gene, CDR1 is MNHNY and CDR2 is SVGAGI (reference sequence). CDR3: CASMPGTSNGEQYF. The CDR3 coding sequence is TGTGCCAGCATGCCCGGGACTAGCAACGGCGAGCAGTACTTC.

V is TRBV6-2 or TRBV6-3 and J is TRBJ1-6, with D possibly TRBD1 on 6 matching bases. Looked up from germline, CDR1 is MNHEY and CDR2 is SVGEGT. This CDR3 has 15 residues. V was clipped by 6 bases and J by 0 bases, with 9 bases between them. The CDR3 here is CASSPDSSYNSPLHF. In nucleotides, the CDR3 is TGTGCCAGCAGCCCGGACAGCTCCTATAATTCACCCCTCCACTTT.

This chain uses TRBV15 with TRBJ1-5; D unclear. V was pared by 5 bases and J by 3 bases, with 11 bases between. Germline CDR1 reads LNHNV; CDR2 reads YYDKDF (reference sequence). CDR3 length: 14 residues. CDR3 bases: TGTGCCACCAGCTTCCCTACCTTCAATCAGCCCCAGCATTTT. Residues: CATSFPTFNQPQHF.